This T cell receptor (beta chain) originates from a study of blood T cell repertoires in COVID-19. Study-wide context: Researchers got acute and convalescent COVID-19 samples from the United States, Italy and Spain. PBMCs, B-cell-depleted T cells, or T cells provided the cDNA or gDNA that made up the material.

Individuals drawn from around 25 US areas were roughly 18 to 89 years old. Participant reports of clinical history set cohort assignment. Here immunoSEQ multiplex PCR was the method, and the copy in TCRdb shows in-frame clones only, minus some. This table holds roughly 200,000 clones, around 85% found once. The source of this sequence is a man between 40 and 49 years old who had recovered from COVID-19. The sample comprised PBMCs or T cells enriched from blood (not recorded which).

CDR3 sequence reads: CASSVAQGGEKLFF. Here the CDR3 DNA reads TGTGCCAGCAGCGTAGCGCAGGGTGGGGAAAAACTGTTTTTT. The rearrangement joins TRBV9 to TRBJ1-4; maybe TRBD1 (5 bases). This CDR3 comprises 14 residues. CDR1 and CDR2 (germline): SGDLS, YYNGEE. V lost 0 bases, J lost 8 bases, and 11 bases lay in between.